Listed here are 22 T cell receptor beta chains from one sample, sequenced in a study of persistence of HIV-infected CD4 T cells. No antigens are known for them. Cells were stimulated with overlapping HIV-1 Gag 15-mer peptides. Responding CD4+ T cells were sorted by upregulation of both CD40 ligand and CD69. This was the immunoSEQ version 4 assay in survey mode. The repertoire was sequenced with immunoSEQ multiplex PCR; TCRdb's copy has only in-frame clones and lacks some. The data hold 13,000 or so clones, with around 66% observed a single time. The source was CD4+ T cells sorted from PBMCs after roughly 18-hour stimulation, collected from a patient who received antiretroviral therapy. The receptors derive from an adult man with HIV who was CMV-seropositive.

For this clone: A much larger clonotype is one base distant, so this may be a read error. This specimen includes other DNA sequences encoding the same CDR3. This sequence joins TRBV5-1 and TRBJ1-5; D not certain. Germline V CDR1 and CDR2: SGHRS, YFSETQ. This CDR3 has 13 amino acids. The ends were cut back, 2 bases at V and 5 bases at J, with 8 bases in the middle. The CDR3 sequence: CASSLGRDQPQHF. CDR3 sequence (DNA): TGCGCCAGCAGCTTAGGGAGGGATCAGCCCCAGCATTTT.

The gene calls are TRBV6-5 and TRBJ2-7; perhaps TRBD1 as D (5 bases). Germline V gene lookup returns CDR1 MNHEY and CDR2 SVGAGI. This CDR3 comprises 13 residues. The V and J ends lost 9 bases and 3 bases respectively, with 15 bases between them. The CDR3 DNA follows: TGTGCCAGTTTGACAGTAGGTGACTACGAGCAGTACTTC. This gives the protein CASLTVGDYEQYF.

To note about this clone: The same CDR3 also results from other DNA sequences found in this sample. The V gene is TRBV7-9, the J gene TRBJ1-1; no firm D call. The CDR3 spans 13 residues. The germline CDR1 and CDR2 sequences are SEHNR and FQNEAQ (reference sequence). The V end lost 0 bases, the J end lost 1 base, and 3 bases lay between the germline ends. The CDR3: CASSLAGNTEAFF. The CDR3 coding sequence is TGTGCCAGCAGCTTAGCTGGGAACACTGAAGCTTTCTTT.

The rearrangement joins TRBV6-5 to TRBJ1-3, with no clear D. CDR1 and CDR2 (germline): MNHEY, SVGAGI. The CDR3 has 14 amino acids. The ends were cut back, 6 bases at V and 4 bases at J, with 13 bases in the middle. CDR3 sequence reads: CASSDLGAGNTIYF. For the CDR3, the DNA is TGTGCCAGCAGCGATCTAGGAGCCGGAAACACCATATATTTT.

This clone was detected only once. The chain is built from TRBV10-3 and TRBJ1-1; a weak D match, TRBD1 (5 bases). The V end was cut by 10 bases, the J end by 1 base, with 16 bases between. This CDR3 has 14 amino acids. Per germline, CDR1 ENHRY and CDR2 SYGVKD. The CDR3 DNA follows: TGTGCCACGCACGGGGGGACGGAGAACACTGAAGCTTTCTTT. Translating it yields CATHGGTENTEAFF.

This chain links TRBV5-1 with TRBJ1-2; 9 positions agree with TRBD1. This CDR3 is 15 amino acids long. Germline CDR1 SGHRS, CDR2 YFSETQ. Trimming removed 4 bases from V and 3 bases from J; junction bases left unmatched: 7. The CDR3 region has the DNA TGCGCCAGCAGCCAGGGGGGACAGGGCGACTATGGCTACACCTTC. It is translated as CASSQGGQGDYGYTF.

This rearrangement joins TRBV7-8 to TRBJ1-1; no firm D call. V shed 0 bases and J shed 6 bases, with 8 bases lying between them. This CDR3 has 13 amino acids. Germline CDR1 and CDR2: SGHVS and FQNEAQ. CDR3 bases: TGTGCCAGCAGCTTAGCAATGGTGGCTGAAGCTTTCTTT. Protein sequence: CASSLAMVAEAFF.

This clone was counted a few times. The sample carries other DNA sequences with the same CDR3. This sequence joins TRBV7-2 and TRBJ2-7; D possibly corresponds to TRBD2 (5 bases). The CDR3 sequence is 15 residues long. V shed 0 bases and J shed 1 base, with 10 bases lying between them. Germline CDR1 and CDR2: SGHTA and FQGNSA. For the CDR3, the DNA is TGTGCCAGCAGCTTAGCGGGCGGGTCGTCCTACGAGCAGTACTTC. It specifies CASSLAGGSSYEQYF.

The chain couples TRBV6-2 or TRBV6-3 to TRBJ1-1; D is uncertain. V lost 3 bases and J lost 7, with 18 bases in between. This CDR3 is 15 amino acids long. From germline, CDR1 is MNHEY and CDR2 SVGEGT. DNA for the CDR3: TGTGCCAGCAGTTATCTGGTAGTACCAGGAGATGAAGCTTTCTTT. Translation gives CASSYLVVPGDEAFF.

This chain connects TRBV4-2 to TRBJ2-1; TRBD2 matches 11 bases. The CDR3 has 17 residues. Per the germline V gene, CDR1 is LGHNA and CDR2 is YNFKEQ. Losses at the gene ends were 0 bases for V and 9 bases for J; bases not matched to a gene: 10. CDR3 DNA: TGTGCCAGCAGCCAAGATCGGGAGACTAGCGGGAAGGGTGAGCAGTTCTTC. Translating it yields CASSQDRETSGKGEQFF.

Relative to its sample, this clone is medium-sized. The rearrangement joins TRBV5-1 to TRBJ1-2; D perhaps matches TRBD1 (5 bases). The CDR3 length is 15 residues. Trimming shortened V by 0 bases and J by 7 bases, and 16 bases separated the two germline ends. Germline V gives CDR1 SGHRS, CDR2 YFSETQ. As DNA, the CDR3 is TGCGCCAGCAGCTTGGGGCAGGGATCTTACGGTGGCTACACCTTC. Translated: CASSLGQGSYGGYTF. The full variable domain, in which reference TRBV5-1 and TRBJ1-2 provide the parts outside the CDR3, is KAGVTQTPRYLIKTRGQQVTLSCSPISGHRSVSWYQQTPGQGLQFLFEYFSETQRNKGNFPGRFSGRQFSNSRSEMNVSTLELGDSALYLCASSLGQGSYGGYTFGSGTRLTVV.

The J gene is TRBJ1-3, the V gene TRBV7-2; D is ambiguous. V lost 5 bases and J lost 0, with 14 bases in between. There are 16 residues in the CDR3. The germline V gene encodes CDR1 SGHTA and CDR2 FQGNSA. The CDR3 sequence: CASSPTPGSSGNTIYF. The CDR3 DNA sequence: TGTGCCAGCAGCCCAACCCCAGGCAGCTCTGGAAACACCATATATTTT. The full variable domain, completed using reference TRBV7-2 and TRBJ1-3, is GAGVSQSPSNKVTEKGKDVELRCDPISGHTALYWYRQSLGQGLEFLIYFQGNSAPDKSGLPSDRFSAERTGGSVSTLTIQRTQQEDSAVYLCASSPTPGSSGNTIYFGEGSWLTVV.

The chain uses TRBV5-1 and TRBJ2-7; tentative D call: TRBD2 (6 bases). The CDR3 is 19 amino acids. Germline lookup yields CDR1 SGHRS and CDR2 YFSETQ. The V gene lost 3 bases and the J gene lost 7 bases, with 32 bases spanning the gap. In nucleotides, the CDR3 is TGCGCCAGCAGCTCGGGTCAGGTAGCGGACCTAACTTCCACGGGGGAGCAGTACTTC. Amino acids: CASSSGQVADLTSTGEQYF.

This clone was found a few times. The chain is built from TRBV5-1 and TRBJ1-2, with D perhaps TRBD1 (5 bases). The germline V and J ends were trimmed by 0 bases and 6 bases, with 12 bases remaining between them. CDR3 size: 14 residues. The germline CDR1 and CDR2 sequences are SGHRS and YFSETQ. The CDR3 spells CASSLGGTMNGYTF. CDR3 sequence (DNA): TGCGCCAGCAGCTTGGGCGGGACGATGAATGGCTACACCTTC.

The table lists this clone with a count of one. The V call is TRBV30, the J call TRBJ2-5; TRBD2 matches 11 bases. Trimming cost V 4 bases and J 6 bases; bases outside gene matches: 7. CDR1 and CDR2 from the germline V gene are GTSNPN and SVGIG (reference sequence). The CDR3 length is 14 residues. This chain's CDR3 is CAWTRTSGWQTQYF. The CDR3 region has the DNA TGTGCCTGGACTAGGACTAGCGGGTGGCAGACCCAGTACTTC.

V is TRBV5-1 and J is TRBJ1-2; D is undetermined. Trimming removed 3 bases at V and 4 bases at J, with 16 bases between. Germline V gives CDR1 SGHRS, CDR2 YFSETQ. This CDR3 is built from 15 residues. The DNA of the CDR3 is TGCGCCAGCAGCTCCACCGAGACAACCGTCTATGGCTACACCTTC. This gives the protein CASSSTETTVYGYTF.

This chain connects TRBV2 to TRBJ1-6; the D gene is possibly TRBD1 (6 bases). CDR3 size: 16 residues. The V end lost 4 bases, the J end lost 15 bases, and 25 bases lay between the germline ends. Germline CDR1 is SNHLY and CDR2 is FYNNEI. The CDR3 loop reads CASSGQGTAVGLGLHF. CDR3 nucleotide sequence: TGTGCCAGCAGTGGCCAGGGGACGGCCGTCGGTTTGGGCCTCCACTTT.

This clone was detected only a few times. V and J are TRBV5-1 and TRBJ1-5, with no clear D. Trimming removed 4 bases at V and 1 base at J, with 12 bases between. This CDR3 has 15 residues. Germline CDR1 SGHRS, CDR2 YFSETQ. Written as DNA, the CDR3 is TGCGCCAGCAGCCGGGAATTGGAGAGCAATCAGCCCCAGCATTTT. Residues: CASSRELESNQPQHF.

The chain is built from TRBV11-1 and TRBJ2-1; 8 bases align to TRBD2. Germline V gene lookup returns CDR1 SGHAT and CDR2 FQDESV (reference sequence). CDR3 size: 14 residues. With 5 bases clipped from V and 8 bases from J, the junction kept 8 bases outside the gene matches. The CDR3 loop reads CASSLRTSRDEQFF. The CDR3 DNA reads TGTGCCAGCAGCCTTAGGACTAGCAGGGATGAGCAGTTCTTC.

The genes are TRBV6-1 and TRBJ1-1; weak D call: TRBD1 (5 bases). Germline V gene data show CDR1 as MNHNS and CDR2 as SASEGT. This CDR3 is 16 amino acids long. V was shortened by 0 bases and J by 1 base, with 12 bases between the two germline ends. CDR3 amino acids: CASSEALRQRNTEAFF. The CDR3 nucleotides are TGTGCCAGCAGTGAAGCGCTTCGACAGCGGAACACTGAAGCTTTCTTT.

V is TRBV3-1 (or the pseudogene TRBV3-2) and J is TRBJ1-1; D unclear. Trimming left V 3 bases short and J 4 bases short, with 3 bases between. Germline V gene data show CDR1 as LGHDT and CDR2 as YNNKEL (reference sequence). The length of the CDR3 is 11 residues. As DNA, the CDR3 is TGTGCCAGCAGCCACGTCACTGAAGCTTTCTTT. The encoded protein is CASSHVTEAFF.

This clone turned up a few times. V gene TRBV28 combines with J gene TRBJ2-3, with TRBD2 matching 8 bases. This CDR3 region has 13 residues. The trim removed 5 bases at V and 6 bases at J, leaving 4 bases unmatched. Germline V gene sequence: CDR1 MDHEN, CDR2 SYDVKM. The CDR3 reads CASSPGGFDTQYF. For the CDR3, the DNA is TGTGCCAGCAGTCCGGGAGGGTTTGATACGCAGTATTTT.